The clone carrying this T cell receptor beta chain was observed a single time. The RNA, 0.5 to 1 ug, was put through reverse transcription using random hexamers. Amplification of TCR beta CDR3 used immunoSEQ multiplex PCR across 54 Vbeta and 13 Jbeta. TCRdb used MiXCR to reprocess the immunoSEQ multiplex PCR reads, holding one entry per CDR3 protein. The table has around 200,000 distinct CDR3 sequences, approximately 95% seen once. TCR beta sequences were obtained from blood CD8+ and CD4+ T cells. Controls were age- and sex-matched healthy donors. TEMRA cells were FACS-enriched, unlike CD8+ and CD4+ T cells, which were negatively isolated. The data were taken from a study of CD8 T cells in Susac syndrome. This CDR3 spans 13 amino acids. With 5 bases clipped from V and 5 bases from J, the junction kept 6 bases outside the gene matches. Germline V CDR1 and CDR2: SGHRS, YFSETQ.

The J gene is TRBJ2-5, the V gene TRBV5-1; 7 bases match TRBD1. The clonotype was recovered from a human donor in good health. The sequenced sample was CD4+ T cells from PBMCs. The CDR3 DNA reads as TGCGCCAGCAGTAAGGGGGCTGAGGAGACCCAGTACTTC. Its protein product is CASSKGAEETQYF. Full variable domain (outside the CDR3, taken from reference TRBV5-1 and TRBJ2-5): KAGVTQTPRYLIKTRGQQVTLSCSPISGHRSVSWYQQTPGQGLQFLFEYFSETQRNKGNFPGRFSGRQFSNSRSEMNVSTLELGDSALYLCASSKGAEETQYFGPGTRLLVL.